A selection of T cell receptor beta chains follows, all from one sample in a study of shared clonotypes between healthy human individuals. Clones were sequenced by immunoSEQ multiplex PCR, and TCRdb holds only the in-frame ones, with some missing. The sample yields millions of clones, approximately 95% seen once. The sequenced material came from naive CD4+ T cells sorted from blood. The receptors were sampled from a man aged 18 to 35 in good health. The CDR3 runs from the conserved cysteine through the conserved F or W. The D gene is left open where the match is weak. Only part of the rows carry a size: once, few, many, or a class if the clone is expanded.

12	TRBV6-6	NA	NA	TRBJ2-3	CASSYGTGSQYF	TGTGCCAGCAGTTATGGAACAGGGAGTCAGTATTTT
13	TRBV30	NA	NA	TRBJ1-5	CAWSVEDTLPQHF	TGTGCCTGGAGTGTAGAAGACACCTTGCCCCAGCATTTT
17	TRBV30	NA	NA	TRBJ1-6	CAWSRGGGTRDNSPLHF	TGTGCCTGGAGTAGGGGAGGGGGGACACGGGATAATTCACCCCTCCACTTT
18	TRBV4-3	once	TRBD2	TRBJ2-1	CASSQEYWGLAGSHEQFF	TGCGCCAGCAGCCAAGAATATTGGGGACTAGCGGGATCCCATGAGCAGTTCTTC
15	TRBV7-2	NA	NA	TRBJ1-3	CASSLFNLKGNTIYF	TGTGCCAGCAGCTTATTTAACCTTAAGGGAAACACCATATATTTT
12	TRBV28	NA	NA	TRBJ1-2	CATQKGAERGTF	TGTGCCACCCAAAAAGGGGCAGAGCGCGGCACCTTC
13	TRBV10-3	NA	NA	TRBJ2-5	CAIMGRGEETQYF	TGTGCCATCATGGGCAGGGGAGAAGAGACCCAGTACTTC
14	TRBV5-4	NA	TRBD2	TRBJ2-5	CASSPRGGRETQYF	TGTGCCAGCAGCCCACGGGGGGGGCGGGAGACCCAGTACTTC
17	TRBV12-2	NA	NA	TRBJ2-7	CASRLADSPGRKDEQYF	TGTGCAAGTCGCTTAGCGGATTCTCCGGGAAGAAAGGACGAGCAGTACTTC
16	TRBV4-1	NA	NA	TRBJ2-2	CASSSRAASVTGELFF	TGCGCCAGCAGCTCCCGAGCGGCTAGCGTCACCGGGGAGCTGTTTTTT
14	TRBV28	NA	NA	TRBJ2-5	CASSLDRPQETQYF	TGTGCCAGCAGTTTAGATCGCCCCCAAGAGACCCAGTACTTC
15	TRBV6-5	NA	NA	TRBJ1-6	CASSYAAQGRSPLHF	TGTGCCAGCAGTTACGCCGCCCAGGGGCGGTCACCCCTCCACTTT
13	TRBV18	NA	TRBD1	TRBJ1-1	CASSNTGGTEAFF	TGTGCCAGCTCAAATACAGGGGGCACTGAAGCTTTCTTT
13	TRBV19	NA	NA	TRBJ2-7	CASSIQGGYEQYF	TGTGCCAGTAGTATCCAGGGGGGATACGAGCAGTACTTC
14	TRBV6-5	NA	TRBD1	TRBJ1-1	CASRTRTGNTEAFF	TGTGCCAGCAGGACGAGGACAGGGAACACTGAAGCTTTCTTT
15	TRBV7-9	NA	NA	TRBJ2-7	CASSKEGLRGYEQYF	TGTGCCAGCAGCAAAGAGGGGCTCAGGGGCTACGAGCAGTACTTC
15	TRBV7-2	once	TRBD2	TRBJ2-5	CASSLSGRSQETQYF	TGTGCCAGCAGCTTAAGCGGGAGGAGCCAGGAGACCCAGTACTTC
12	TRBV9	once	NA	TRBJ1-3	CASSGSGNTIYF	TGTGCCAGCAGCGGCTCTGGAAACACCATATATTTT
17	TRBV10-3	NA	NA	TRBJ1-4	CAISVSLTLTTNEKLFF	TGTGCCATCAGTGTGTCCCTGACCCTTACAACTAATGAAAAACTGTTTTTT
13	TRBV7-3	NA	NA	TRBJ2-2	CASSLISSGELFF	TGTGCCAGCAGCTTAATCTCGAGCGGGGAGCTGTTTTTT
12	TRBV10-2	NA	NA	TRBJ1-1	CASSEEYTEAFF	TGCGCCAGCAGTGAGGAGTACACTGAAGCTTTCTTT
15	TRBV19	NA	NA	TRBJ1-6	CASSIQGADNSPLHF	TGTGCCAGTAGTATCCAAGGGGCGGATAATTCACCCCTCCACTTT
16	TRBV15	NA	TRBD2	TRBJ2-7	CATSRAWASGSYEQYF	TGTGCCACCAGCAGAGCATGGGCTAGCGGGAGTTACGAGCAGTACTTC
14	TRBV6-5	NA	NA	TRBJ1-5	CASSSYMGNQPQHF	TGTGCCAGCAGTTCCTATATGGGCAATCAGCCCCAGCATTTT
16	TRBV5-1	NA	TRBD2	TRBJ2-5	CASSLRLAGKGETQYF	TGCGCCAGCAGCTTGAGGCTAGCGGGAAAGGGGGAGACCCAGTACTTC
13	TRBV18	NA	TRBD1	TRBJ2-7	CASSSGTAYEQYF	TGTGCCAGCTCATCGGGGACAGCCTACGAGCAGTACTTC
15	TRBV2	NA	TRBD1	TRBJ1-5	CASRRDRGSNQPQHF	TGTGCCAGCAGGAGGGACAGGGGAAGCAATCAGCCCCAGCATTTT
14	TRBV4-1	few	NA	TRBJ1-6	CASSQDQTHSPLHF	TGCGCCAGCAGCCAAGATCAGACTCATTCACCCCTCCACTTT
15	TRBV19	NA	TRBD1	TRBJ1-6	CASSTGQKYNSPLHF	TGTGCCAGTAGCACGGGACAGAAATATAATTCACCCCTCCACTTT
18	TRBV7-2	NA	TRBD2	TRBJ2-1	CASSLSTSGGVTYNEQFF	TGTGCCAGCAGCTTATCCACTAGCGGGGGAGTAACCTACAATGAGCAGTTCTTC
17	TRBV30	NA	TRBD2	TRBJ2-1	CAWSVYQTSGRANEQFF	TGTGCCTGGAGTGTATACCAGACTAGCGGGAGAGCCAATGAGCAGTTCTTC
10	TRBV6-1	NA	NA	TRBJ1-4	CASRKEKLFF	TGTGCCAGCCGTAAGGAAAAACTGTTTTTT
14	TRBV18	NA	TRBD1	TRBJ2-7	CASSPGQVSYEQYF	TGTGCCAGCTCACCGGGACAGGTTTCCTACGAGCAGTACTTC
13	TRBV6-1	NA	NA	TRBJ2-7	CASSRQFSYEQYF	TGTGCCAGCAGCCGGCAGTTCTCCTACGAGCAGTACTTC
13	TRBV2	NA	NA	TRBJ2-5	CASSARGLETQYF	TGTGCCAGCAGTGCTCGAGGATTAGAGACCCAGTACTTC
19	TRBV11-2	NA	NA	TRBJ2-1	CASSLAQGTILSSYNEQFF	TGTGCCAGCAGCTTAGCCCAGGGGACTATCCTTAGCTCCTACAATGAGCAGTTCTTC
16	TRBV5-8	NA	NA	TRBJ1-2	CASSLGLGRGNYGYTF	TGTGCCAGCAGCTTGGGTCTCGGCAGGGGTAACTATGGCTACACCTTC
15	TRBV4-3	NA	TRBD2	TRBJ2-2	CASSQAGGDTGELFF	TGCGCCAGCAGCCAAGCGGGAGGGGACACCGGGGAGCTGTTTTTT
14	TRBV5-5	NA	TRBD1	TRBJ2-7	CASSPGTGAYEQYF	TGTGCCAGCAGCCCCGGGACAGGGGCCTACGAGCAGTACTTC
12	TRBV2	once	NA	TRBJ2-7	CASSGDWDEQYF	TGTGCCAGCAGTGGGGATTGGGACGAGCAGTACTTC
16	TRBV4-1	once	TRBD2	TRBJ2-1	CASSLYSGRADNEQFF	TGCGCCAGCAGCCTATATAGCGGGAGGGCCGACAATGAGCAGTTCTTC
17	TRBV4-1	NA	TRBD1	TRBJ2-3	CASSQVPGTGNSDTQYF	TGCGCCAGCAGCCAAGTCCCCGGGACAGGGAATTCGGATACGCAGTATTTT
15	TRBV29-1	NA	TRBD2	TRBJ2-1	CSVEVGTRSYNEQFF	TGCAGCGTTGAAGTTGGGACTAGATCCTACAATGAGCAGTTCTTC
11	TRBV6-6	NA	NA	TRBJ1-2	CASSPVVGYTF	TGTGCCAGCAGCCCAGTTGTTGGCTACACCTTC
15	TRBV4-1	once	NA	TRBJ2-3	CASSHIRSVTDTQYF	TGCGCCAGCAGCCATATTCGCAGCGTCACAGATACGCAGTATTTT
14	TRBV7-9	NA	NA	TRBJ1-1	CASSRKGVDTEAFF	TGTGCCAGCAGCCGCAAGGGGGTGGACACTGAAGCTTTCTTT
13	TRBV10-1	NA	NA	TRBJ1-1	CASSVQSNTEAFF	TGCGCCAGCAGTGTGCAATCAAACACTGAAGCTTTCTTT
15	TRBV10-2	NA	TRBD1	TRBJ2-7	CASGERTGLRREQYF	TGCGCCAGCGGTGAAAGGACAGGTCTACGGCGCGAGCAGTACTTC
14	TRBV10-3	NA	TRBD2	TRBJ2-3	CAIRSTSGTDTQYF	TGTGCCATCAGGTCGACTAGCGGGACAGATACGCAGTATTTT
15	TRBV11-2	NA	NA	TRBJ2-7	CASSLIVHSEYEQYF	TGTGCCAGCAGCTTAATCGTTCATTCGGAGTACGAGCAGTACTTC
17	TRBV18	NA	TRBD1	TRBJ2-2	CASSTNSWTGPTGELFF	TGTGCCAGCTCTACAAACTCCTGGACAGGGCCCACCGGGGAGCTGTTTTTT
15	TRBV6-1	NA	NA	TRBJ2-7	CASSEASAHSYEQYF	TGTGCCAGCAGTGAAGCGAGCGCCCACTCCTACGAGCAGTACTTC